This TCR beta chain emerged from a study of shared clonotypes between healthy human individuals. Recent acute infections and vaccinations were absent in the healthy HIV-negative adult donors. V dropped 4 bases and J dropped 1 base, with 10 bases sitting between them. This CDR3 is built from 15 residues. The germline V gene has CDR1 SGHTA and CDR2 FQGTGA. TCRdb's table, derived via immunoSEQ multiplex PCR, lists solely in-frame clones and lacks some. The sample includes about half a million clones, about 84% of them seen just once. The clonotype originates from a woman between 35 and 50 years old in good health. Some clones in this sample may be carry-over from other donors' samples. The sample consisted of PBMCs. This chain connects TRBV7-3 to TRBJ2-2, with D unresolved. The CDR3 nucleotides read TGTGCCAGCAGCTGGGGAAGTCAGAACACCGGGGAGCTGTTTTTT. Its protein is CASSWGSQNTGELFF.